These 17 T cell receptor beta chains share one sample of origin, sequenced in a study of siplizumab effects on memory and regulatory T cells. The data were produced by immunoSEQ multiplex PCR, yet TCRdb's version contains in-frame clones alone and is incomplete. The table records over 65,000 clones, around 93% of them present only once. Sequenced sample: CD8+ T cells sorted from blood. The receptors shown here come from a human donor in good health.

The chain combines TRBV5-1 with TRBJ1-2, with unresolved D. V lost 2 bases and J 8 bases, leaving 13 bases between the germline ends. CDR1 is SGHRS, CDR2 YFSETQ, per germline. The CDR3 loop spans 13 amino acids. CDR3 in DNA: TGCGCCAGCAGCTTACGGCTTCTAGAGGGCTACACCTTC. It specifies CASSLRLLEGYTF.

The CDR3 DNA reads as TGTGCCAGCAGCCCAGGACTAGCCCTATTGGGAGAGACCCAGTACTTC. Translation: CASSPGLALLGETQYF. This chain connects TRBV14 to TRBJ2-5; 8 nucleotides agree with TRBD2. Germline CDR1 and CDR2: SGHDN and FVKESK. The V gene end was trimmed by 4 bases and the J gene end by 4 bases; junction bases not matched to a gene: 11. The CDR3 totals 16 residues. Together with reference TRBV14 and TRBJ2-5, the CDR3 gives the full variable domain: EAGVTQFPSHSVIEKGQTVTLRCDPISGHDNLYWYRRVMGKEIKFLLHFVKESKQDESGMPNNRFLAERTGGTYSTLKVQPAELEDSGVYFCASSPGLALLGETQYFGPGTRLLVL.

Only one count was recorded for this clone. The V gene is TRBV2, the J gene TRBJ1-2; maybe TRBD1 (5 bases). Trimming removed 10 bases at V and 7 bases at J, with 19 bases between. The CDR3 runs to 13 residues. Germline assignment: CDR1 SNHLY and CDR2 FYNNEI. This CDR3 reads CATIRDAQGGYTF. The CDR3 bases are TGTGCCACGATCAGGGACGCGCAGGGTGGCTACACCTTC.

The V gene is TRBV27, the J gene TRBJ2-7; D perhaps matches TRBD2 (7 bases). Germline V gene sequence: CDR1 MNHEY, CDR2 SMNVEV (reference sequence). The CDR3 is 15 residues long. Deletions cut 6 bases from V and 4 bases from J, with 19 bases between. CDR3 region: CASRPAGGRQYEQYF. For the CDR3, the DNA is TGTGCCAGCAGACCTGCCGGGGGGCGGCAATACGAGCAGTACTTC.

The chain uses TRBV7-8 and TRBJ2-7, with D perhaps TRBD1 (7 bases). CDR1 and CDR2 from the germline V gene are SGHVS and FQNEAQ. This CDR3 has 14 residues. Deletions cut 5 bases from V and 3 bases from J, with 14 bases between. The CDR3 DNA reads as TGTGCCAGCAGCACCCTGCGGGACAGCTACGAGCAGTACTTC. Translated, it gives CASSTLRDSYEQYF.

J is TRBJ1-2 and V is TRBV5-1, with D tentatively TRBD1 (6 bases). The germline V gene encodes CDR1 SGHRS and CDR2 YFSETQ. V lost 3 bases and J lost 4, with 25 bases in between. The CDR3 is 18 amino acids. The CDR3 bases are TGCGCCAGCAGCTCTAAGACAGGAACCGCCGGGGCCATCTATGGCTACACCTTC. This sequence encodes CASSSKTGTAGAIYGYTF.

In its sample, this clone was seen once. The chain couples TRBV4-3 to TRBJ2-3; 8 bases are a match to TRBD1. After removal of 0 bases from V and 6 bases from J, the junction contained 5 bases not matched to a gene. The CDR3 is made up of 15 amino acids. CDR1 is LGHNA, CDR2 YSLEER, per germline. Written as DNA, the CDR3 is TGCGCCAGCAGCCAAGACCTGACAGGGGTGGATACGCAGTATTTT. Amino acids: CASSQDLTGVDTQYF.

The CDR3, as DNA: TGTGCCAGTAGTATAACTAGCGGGGGGGTATACAATGAGCAGTTCTTC. It translates to CASSITSGGVYNEQFF. V gene TRBV19 combines with J gene TRBJ2-1, with 13 bases lining up with TRBD2. Germline V gene lookup returns CDR1 LNHDA and CDR2 SQIVND (reference sequence). CDR3 length equals 16 residues. Trimming at V came to 2 bases and at J to 4 bases, leaving 2 bases not matched to a gene.

This chain uses TRBV19 with TRBJ1-2; maybe TRBD1 (5 bases). V was trimmed by 0 bases and J by 5 bases, leaving 13 bases between them. Germline CDR1 reads LNHDA; CDR2 reads SQIVND (reference sequence). The length of the CDR3 is 15 residues. The CDR3 nucleotides are TGTGCCAGTAGTATAGATTCCGACAGCATTTATGGCTACACCTTC. This encodes CASSIDSDSIYGYTF.

The rearrangement links TRBV7-9 to TRBJ2-1, with TRBD2 identical over 10 bases. The CDR3 is 14 residues long. Germline V gene lookup returns CDR1 SEHNR and CDR2 FQNEAQ (reference sequence). V was clipped by 3 bases and J by 9 bases; unmatched bases: 5. The CDR3 loop is CASSLPGLAAEQFF. The CDR3 region has the DNA TGTGCCAGCAGCTTGCCTGGACTAGCGGCTGAGCAGTTCTTC.

This clone was recorded a few times. The chain has TRBV2 and TRBJ1-2; D remains ambiguous. Germline loops: CDR1 SNHLY, CDR2 FYNNEI. The CDR3 has 12 residues. With 8 bases removed from V and 2 bases from J, the gap between germline ends came to 9 bases. In DNA, the CDR3 is TGTGCCAGCTGGTCCGGAAACTATGGCTACACCTTC. Translating it yields CASWSGNYGYTF. Using reference TRBV2 and TRBJ1-2 for the parts outside the CDR3, the full variable domain is EPEVTQTPSHQVTQMGQEVILRCVPISNHLYFYWYRQILGQKVEFLVSFYNNEISEKSEIFDDQFSVERPDGSNFTLKIRSTKLEDSAMYFCASWSGNYGYTFGSGTRLTVV.

The rearrangement links TRBV5-4 to TRBJ2-1, with 15 bases fitting TRBD2. Trimming at V came to 2 bases and at J to 9 bases, leaving 6 bases not matched to a gene. In germline, CDR1 is SGHNT, CDR2 YYREEE (reference sequence). This CDR3 has 16 amino acids. CDR3 coding DNA: TGTGCCAGCAGCTTAGGACTAGCGGGGGGGCTAGGTGAGCAGTTCTTC. Translated, it gives CASSLGLAGGLGEQFF.

The chain joins TRBV11-2 to TRBJ2-7; a possible D gene is TRBD1 (6 bases). Deletions cut 1 base from V and 7 bases from J, with 20 bases between. This CDR3 contains 16 residues. Germline CDR1 is SGHAT and CDR2 is FQNNGV. This chain's CDR3 is CASSLGGWDTLGEQYF. The CDR3 DNA follows: TGTGCCAGCAGCTTAGGGGGCTGGGACACCCTGGGTGAGCAGTACTTC.

The V and J genes are TRBV13 and TRBJ2-7; 9 bases are shared with TRBD2. The J segment lost 3 bases and the V segment lost 3 bases, leaving 3 bases of the junction unmatched. Germline loops: CDR1 PRHDT, CDR2 FYEKMQ (reference sequence). The CDR3 is made up of 14 amino acids. The chain's CDR3 is CASSLGLALYEQYF. The DNA of the CDR3 is TGTGCCAGCAGCTTGGGACTAGCCCTCTACGAGCAGTACTTC.

The V gene is TRBV13, the J gene TRBJ2-2, with a possible D match to TRBD2 (5 bases). The V gene's germline CDR1 is PRHDT and CDR2 FYEKMQ (reference sequence). Trimming stripped 5 bases from V and 4 bases from J, with 14 bases between. The CDR3 has 15 residues. Here the CDR3 DNA reads TGTGCCAGCAGCGAATTAGGAGGTAGCACCGGGGAGCTGTTTTTT. Amino acids: CASSELGGSTGELFF.

A note on this clone: A far larger clone is a single base away, which makes a read error likely. The rearrangement joins TRBV1 to TRBJ2-7; no DNA check was done on the table's D call, TRBD1. TRBV1 is listed as a pseudogene. The CDR3 consists of 13 residues. Written as DNA, the CDR3 is TGCACCAGCAGCCAGACAGGGTCCTACGAGCAGTACTTC. Protein: CTSSQTGSYEQYF.

The chain carries TRBV10-2 and TRBJ2-2, with D unresolved. V gave up 0 bases and J gave up 3 bases, with 11 bases separating them. The V gene's germline CDR1 is WSHSY and CDR2 SAAADI. The CDR3 has 16 residues. CDR3 in amino acids: CASSESTAPDTGELFF. The CDR3 region has the DNA TGCGCCAGCAGTGAGTCGACGGCTCCGGACACCGGGGAGCTGTTTTTT.